The 22 T cell receptor beta chains given below trace back to one sample, sequenced in a study of control samples from healthy donors and cancer patients. Sequenced by immunoSEQ multiplex PCR; TCRdb stores in-frame clones only, minus some. The sample yields about 160,000 clones, 85% to 90% seen once. Sequenced sample: blood. Receptor source: a man aged 30 to 39 in good health.

This chain connects TRBV7-9 to TRBJ2-2, with D hard to call. Trimming shortened V by 5 bases and J by 7 bases, and 8 bases separated the two germline ends. This CDR3 region has 12 residues. CDR1 is SEHNR, CDR2 FQNEAQ, per germline (reference sequence). The DNA of the CDR3 is TGTGCCAGCAGCGCGGACCGCGGGGAGCTGTTTTTT. Its protein is CASSADRGELFF.

The chain links TRBV6-5 to TRBJ1-5; D is unclear. Germline lookup yields CDR1 MNHEY and CDR2 SVGAGI. Trimming removed 2 bases from V and 3 bases from J, with 5 bases in between. The CDR3 is 13 amino acids. CDR3 sequence: CASSYGNNQPQHF. CDR3 nucleotides: TGTGCCAGCAGTTACGGAAACAATCAGCCCCAGCATTTT.

CDR3: CASGELGGEAFF. CDR3 DNA: TGTGCCAGCGGGGAGTTGGGCGGAGAAGCTTTCTTT. This chain connects TRBV9 to TRBJ1-1, with unresolved D. CDR3 length: 12 residues. The V and J ends lost 7 bases and 8 bases respectively, with 15 bases between them. CDR1 is SGDLS, CDR2 YYNGEE, per germline.

This chain uses TRBV28 with TRBJ1-1; D remains ambiguous. CDR1 and CDR2 from the germline V gene are MDHEN and SYDVKM. This CDR3 spans 14 amino acids. Trimming removed 2 bases at V and 0 bases at J, with 7 bases between. The CDR3 here is CASSLAELNTEAFF. CDR3 in DNA: TGTGCCAGCAGTTTAGCAGAGCTGAACACTGAAGCTTTCTTT.

There are a few counts of this clone. The chain joins TRBV7-9 to TRBJ1-5; 8 positions agree with TRBD1. The CDR3 consists of 15 residues. The V and J ends lost 4 bases and 8 bases, in that order; junction bases with no gene match: 10. The germline gives CDR1 SEHNR, CDR2 FQNEAQ (reference sequence). The CDR3 DNA reads as TGTGCCAGCAGCTCAGGGACAGGTCGAGTAGAGCCCCAGCATTTT. It is translated as CASSSGTGRVEPQHF.

This chain links TRBV9 with TRBJ1-4; perhaps TRBD1 as D (5 bases). V was shortened by 4 bases and J by 7 bases, with 20 bases between the two germline ends. The germline CDR1 and CDR2 sequences are SGDLS and YYNGEE. The CDR3 covers 16 residues. CDR3 nucleotide sequence: TGTGCCAGCAGCCCTAGTCCGACAGACCGTGGTGAAAAACTGTTTTTT. This sequence encodes CASSPSPTDRGEKLFF. Using reference TRBV9 and TRBJ1-4 for the parts outside the CDR3, the full variable domain is DSGVTQTPKHLITATGQRVTLRCSPRSGDLSVYWYQQSLDQGLQFLIQYYNGEERAKGNILERFSAQQFPDLHSELNLSSLELGDSALYFCASSPSPTDRGEKLFFGSGTQLSVL.

J is TRBJ1-1 and V is TRBV12-3 or TRBV12-4, with 7 nucleotides matching TRBD1. With 6 bases clipped from V and 4 bases from J, the junction kept 5 bases outside the gene matches. This CDR3 is 13 amino acids long. The chain's CDR3 is CASSYRGGTEAFF. DNA for the CDR3: TGTGCCAGCAGCTACAGGGGAGGCACTGAAGCTTTCTTT.

V and J are TRBV4-1 and TRBJ2-2, with a tentative D call TRBD1 (5 bases). The CDR3 sequence is 17 residues long. V gave up 0 bases and J gave up 6 bases, with 17 bases separating them. The V gene's germline CDR1 is MGHRA and CDR2 YSYEKL. CDR3 sequence: CASSQDQGAIIAGELFF. The CDR3 region has the DNA TGCGCCAGCAGCCAAGATCAAGGGGCTATTATCGCCGGGGAGCTGTTTTTT.

The chain is built from TRBV6-4 and TRBJ2-2; weak D call: TRBD1 (6 bases). Trimming took 6 bases from V and 5 from J, leaving 13 bases between them. The CDR3 has 14 amino acids. Germline CDR1 is MRHNA and CDR2 is SNTAGT. CDR3 coding DNA: TGTGCCAGCAGGCTACAGGGTTCAACCGGGGAGCTGTTTTTT. Its translation is CASRLQGSTGELFF.

The chain recombines TRBV7-6 with TRBJ2-1; the match to TRBD2 covers 9 bases. Trimming cost V 5 bases and J 3 bases; bases outside gene matches: 8. The CDR3 consists of 16 residues. The germline gives CDR1 SGHVS, CDR2 FNYEAQ. CDR3 bases: TGTGCCAGCAGCCTTAGCGGGAGTAAAATCTACAATGAGCAGTTCTTC. It is translated as CASSLSGSKIYNEQFF. Combining the CDR3 with reference TRBV7-6 and TRBJ2-1 gives the whole variable domain GAGVSQSPRYKVTKRGQDVALRCDPISGHVSLYWYRQALGQGPEFLTYFNYEAQQDKSGLPNDRFSAERPEGSISTLTIQRTEQRDSAMYRCASSLSGSKIYNEQFFGPGTRLTVL.

This chain joins TRBV24-1 and TRBJ1-4, with a possible D match to TRBD1 (6 bases). Germline assignment: CDR1 KGHDR and CDR2 SFDVKD. The CDR3 totals 12 residues. The germline V and J ends were trimmed by 0 bases and 13 bases, with 8 bases remaining between them. DNA of the CDR3: TGTGCCACCAGTGATTTGAAGGGGGGACTGTTTTTT. It codes for CATSDLKGGLFF.

The CDR3: CASSPKSGTLYQETQYF. The CDR3, as DNA: TGTGCCAGCAGCCCAAAGTCCGGGACCCTGTACCAAGAGACCCAGTACTTC. The chain joins TRBV3-1 (or the pseudogene TRBV3-2) to TRBJ2-5; D may be TRBD1 or TRBD2 (5 bases each). V was shortened by 4 bases and J by 0 bases, with 18 bases between the two germline ends. The CDR3 is 17 amino acids. Germline values: CDR1 LGHDT, CDR2 YNNKEL (reference sequence).

This chain uses TRBV2 with TRBJ1-2; D call uncertain. The CDR3 length is 14 residues. Trimming left V 5 bases short and J 0 bases short, with 10 bases between. Germline assignment: CDR1 SNHLY and CDR2 FYNNEI. As DNA, the CDR3 is TGTGCCAGCAGTCCAACCCAGGCTAACTATGGCTACACCTTC. Translating it yields CASSPTQANYGYTF.

The chain couples TRBV28 to TRBJ2-5; 10 bases agree with TRBD2. The ends lost 5 bases at V and 4 bases at J; junction bases unmatched: 1. Per the germline V gene, CDR1 is MDHEN and CDR2 is SYDVKM. This CDR3 comprises 13 residues. This CDR3 is CASSRTSGETQYF. The CDR3 DNA reads TGTGCCAGCAGTCGGACTAGCGGAGAGACCCAGTACTTC.

This clone occurred once. The rearrangement uses TRBV3-1 (or the pseudogene TRBV3-2) and TRBJ2-7; D uncertain. V lost 0 bases to trimming and J lost 3 bases, with 9 bases between them. This CDR3 spans 14 amino acids. CDR1 is LGHDT, CDR2 YNNKEL, per germline (reference sequence). The CDR3 DNA sequence: TGTGCCAGCAGCCAAGATCAATATTTCTACGAGCAGTACTTC. Translating it yields CASSQDQYFYEQYF.

The V call is TRBV15, the J call TRBJ2-2; D may correspond to TRBD1 or TRBD2 (5 bases each). The CDR3 length is 16 residues. Trimming shortened V by 3 bases and J by 2 bases, and 13 bases separated the two germline ends. CDR1 and CDR2 (germline): LNHNV, YYDKDF (reference sequence). The CDR3 sequence is CATSRGPLSNTGELFF. CDR3 DNA: TGTGCCACCAGCAGGGGACCGCTCTCCAACACCGGGGAGCTGTTTTTT.

J is TRBJ1-1 and V is TRBV4-1; weak D call: TRBD1 (5 bases). V lost 4 bases to trimming and J lost 5 bases, with 11 bases between them. CDR1 is MGHRA and CDR2 is YSYEKL in the germline V gene. CDR3 length equals 13 residues. The CDR3 nucleotides read TGCGCCAGCAGCCGAGGGGCAGGTACTGAAGCTTTCTTT. Amino acid sequence: CASSRGAGTEAFF.

V and J are TRBV18 and TRBJ1-1, with 10 bases that match TRBD1. Germline V CDR1 and CDR2: KGHSH, LQKENI. With V trimmed by 6 bases and J by 5 bases, 6 bases remained unmatched. The CDR3 is 14 residues long. CDR3 amino acids: CASSLDRGRTEAFF. CDR3 sequence (DNA): TGTGCCAGCTCCCTAGACAGGGGGCGGACTGAAGCTTTCTTT. Based on the CDR3 plus reference TRBV18 and TRBJ1-1, the full variable domain is NAGVMQNPRHLVRRRGQEARLRCSPMKGHSHVYWYRQLPEEGLKFMVYLQKENIIDESGMPKERFSAEFPKEGPSILRIQQVVRGDSAAYFCASSLDRGRTEAFFGQGTRLTVV.

This clone has a handful of counts. The CDR3 coding sequence is TGTGCCAGCAGCCAAGTGATAGCCTACAATGAGCAGTTCTTC. The encoded protein is CASSQVIAYNEQFF. This rearrangement joins TRBV3-1 (or the pseudogene TRBV3-2) to TRBJ2-1; D remains unclear. Germline CDR1 LGHDT, CDR2 YNNKEL (reference sequence). The CDR3 is made up of 14 amino acids. V lost 1 base to trimming and J lost 2 bases, with 6 bases between them.

The V gene is TRBV28, the J gene TRBJ1-1; a weak D match, TRBD1 (5 bases). V lost 7 bases and J lost 6, with 15 bases in between. CDR3 size: 13 residues. Per the germline V gene, CDR1 is MDHEN and CDR2 is SYDVKM. CDR3 sequence: CASKKGTPPEAFF. CDR3 in DNA: TGTGCCAGCAAGAAGGGGACGCCCCCTGAAGCTTTCTTT.

V and J are TRBV7-2 and TRBJ2-7; the match to TRBD2 covers 8 bases. The V gene end was trimmed by 0 bases and the J gene end by 2 bases; junction bases not matched to a gene: 3. The CDR3 consists of 15 residues. CDR1 and CDR2 (germline): SGHTA, FQGNSA. DNA of the CDR3: TGTGCCAGCAGCTTAGCCCCTAGCGGGCCCTACGAGCAGTACTTC. Its translation: CASSLAPSGPYEQYF.

The DNA of the CDR3 is TGTGCCAGCAGCTCCACCAGGGGGTCGAACACTGAAGCTTTCTTT. Amino acid sequence: CASSSTRGSNTEAFF. The V gene is TRBV13, the J gene TRBJ1-1; 7 positions agree with TRBD1. V trimming: 4 bases; J trimming: 1 base; junction bases outside the gene matches: 6. This CDR3 is 15 amino acids long. CDR1 is PRHDT and CDR2 is FYEKMQ in the germline V gene (reference sequence).